This T cell receptor beta chain was profiled in a study of vaccination effects on CD4 cells after COVID-19. Assay used: immunoSEQ multiplex PCR; TCRdb lists only in-frame clones, some missing. The sample lists about 24,000 clones; about 76% were seen once. The CDR3 length is 12 residues. V lost 6 bases to trimming and J lost 2 bases; unmatched junction nucleotides: 1. Per germline, CDR1 MNHEY and CDR2 SMNVEV (reference sequence). Of note for this clone: Its antigen is not known.

CD4+ T cells specific for antigen were expanded with viral peptide pools by the ViraFEST assay before sequencing. Upon completion of around 9 days in culture, CD4+ T cells were isolated. Negative nucleocapsid antibody tests before and after vaccination confirmed no previous SARS-CoV-2 infection. The chain recombines TRBV27 with TRBJ2-7, with 7 nucleotides matching TRBD1. The specimen comprised CD4+ T cells from PBMCs cultured with SARS-CoV-2 spike peptides, sampled before COVID-19 vaccination. The source of this sequence is a human donor who received a COVID-19 vaccine. In DNA, the CDR3 is TGTGCCAGCAGGGGACAGCCCTACGAGCAGTACTTC. Encoded protein: CASRGQPYEQYF.